This passage covers 23 T cell receptor beta chains from one sample sequenced in a study of CD8 T cells in ankylosing spondylitis. Study-wide findings and caveats: Ankylosing spondylitis blood appeared to be characterized by a TCR beta motif of eight highly homologous variants.

No antigen has been identified for these receptors. One entry per CDR3 protein, called by TCRdb with MiXCR from the 5' RACE reads. The sample gives approximately 440,000 distinct CDR3 sequences, 17% of which show up once; just over 1% is in the top ten. The sample was blood, either unsorted or a sorted T cell fraction (not recorded which). Receptors were obtained from a male donor with ankylosing spondylitis.

The chain links TRBV5-5 to TRBJ1-5, with D possibly TRBD1 on 5 matching bases. V was trimmed by 4 bases and J by 1 base, leaving 15 bases between them. Germline CDR1 SGHKS, CDR2 YYEKEE (reference sequence). CDR3 length: 16 amino acids. CDR3 in amino acids: CASSGTGTLSNQPQHF. The CDR3 coding sequence is TGTGCCAGCAGCGGAACCGGGACTTTGAGCAATCAGCCCCAGCATTTT.

This clonotype was detected a few times. The V and J genes are TRBV12-3 or TRBV12-4 and TRBJ1-1; D unresolved. Between the trimmed V and J ends, which lost 6 bases and 1 base, there was a span of 12 bases. This CDR3 contains 14 residues. The CDR3 sequence is CASSPVGRNTEAFF. The CDR3 DNA reads as TGTGCCAGCAGCCCAGTTGGGCGGAACACTGAAGCTTTCTTT.

The genes are TRBV6-1 and TRBJ2-7; either TRBD1 or TRBD2 may fit D (6 bases each). Trimming stripped 6 bases from V and 3 bases from J, with 18 bases between. CDR1 MNHNS and CDR2 SASEGT come from the germline V gene. The CDR3 consists of 15 residues. The CDR3 here is CASRRGKDSRYEQYF. As DNA, the CDR3 is TGTGCCAGCAGACGGGGGAAGGACAGCCGCTACGAGCAGTACTTC.

V usage is TRBV28 and J usage is TRBJ2-7; TRBD2 agrees at 9 bases. Losses at the gene ends were 1 base for V and 6 bases for J; bases not matched to a gene: 7. The germline V gene has CDR1 MDHEN and CDR2 SYDVKM. The CDR3 has 15 residues. DNA for the CDR3: TGTGCCAGCAGTTTATTTAGCGGGAGCCCCTCCGAGCAGTACTTC. Translated: CASSLFSGSPSEQYF.

This clonotype turned up a few times. The J gene is TRBJ1-2, the V gene TRBV2; TRBD1 might be the D (5 bases). Germline lookup yields CDR1 SNHLY and CDR2 FYNNEI. The CDR3 spans 12 residues. V lost 6 bases and J lost 3, with 8 bases in between. The CDR3 loop reads CASSSRDYGYTF. CDR3 coding DNA: TGTGCCAGCAGCTCCAGGGACTATGGCTACACCTTC.

The table lists this clonotype with a few counts. The rearrangement uses TRBV6-2 or TRBV6-3 and TRBJ2-1; TRBD2 matches at 7 bases. The CDR3 spans 16 residues. Per the germline V gene, CDR1 is MNHEY and CDR2 is SVGEGT. J gave up 4 bases and V 5 bases, and 11 bases lay outside the gene matches. The CDR3 reads CASSEVASGNYNEQFF. The CDR3 coding sequence is TGTGCCAGCAGTGAGGTGGCTAGCGGAAATTACAATGAGCAGTTCTTC.

The chain links TRBV12-3 or TRBV12-4 to TRBJ2-7; D tentatively reads TRBD1 or TRBD2 (7 bases each). CDR3 length equals 20 residues. V dropped 5 bases and J dropped 1 base, with 30 bases sitting between them. The CDR3: CASSPRRQGLFSGCSYEQYF. DNA of the CDR3: TGTGCCAGCAGTCCAAGAAGACAGGGCCTCTTTAGCGGGTGTTCCTACGAGCAGTACTTC.

This clonotype turned up a few times. CDR3 amino acids: CASSQDPSGSHLSYNEQFF. In DNA form, the CDR3 reads TGTGCCAGCAGCCAAGACCCTAGCGGGTCCCACCTGTCCTACAATGAGCAGTTCTTC. The chain employs TRBV4-2 and TRBJ2-1; 8 bases map to TRBD2. Germline V gene sequence: CDR1 LGHNA, CDR2 YNFKEQ. The CDR3 runs 19 residues. V lost 0 bases, J lost 1 base, and 11 bases stayed unmatched.

The chain recombines TRBV29-1 with TRBJ2-5, with TRBD1 as a possible D gene (5 bases). Germline V lookup: CDR1 SQVTM, CDR2 ANQGSEA. Deletions cut 5 bases from V and 2 bases from J, with 15 bases between. The CDR3 has 14 residues. The CDR3 DNA sequence: TGCAGCGTTTTGCGGTGGGGCACTCAAGAGACCCAGTACTTC. It is translated as CSVLRWGTQETQYF.

Only a few counts were recorded for this clonotype. The V gene is TRBV6-1, the J gene TRBJ2-5, with D possibly being TRBD2 (7 bases). Germline V lookup: CDR1 MNHNS, CDR2 SASEGT. The CDR3 consists of 14 residues. Trimming shortened V by 8 bases and J by 4 bases, and 17 bases separated the two germline ends. CDR3 bases: TGTGCCAGCGATGCCGGTGGGGGGGCAGAGACCCAGTACTTC. Amino acid sequence: CASDAGGGAETQYF.

V usage is TRBV6-2 or TRBV6-3 and J usage is TRBJ2-1; D is unclear. Trimming took off 0 bases at V and 0 bases at J, with 18 bases between the two ends. The CDR3 runs 19 residues. The V gene's germline CDR1 is MNHEY and CDR2 SVGEGT. CDR3 sequence (DNA): TGTGCCAGCAGTTACTCGTACGGTGGCAGTTTGGACTCCTACAATGAGCAGTTCTTC. Protein sequence: CASSYSYGGSLDSYNEQFF.

The chain has TRBV6-5 and TRBJ2-7; TRBD1 matches 7 bases. Germline loops: CDR1 MNHEY, CDR2 SVGAGI. CDR3 length: 15 amino acids. Trimming cost V 4 bases and J 3 bases; bases outside gene matches: 9. Here the CDR3 reads CASSSPRGQSYEQYF. In nucleotides, the CDR3 is TGTGCCAGCAGTTCCCCGAGGGGGCAGAGCTACGAGCAGTACTTC.

This clonotype has a handful of counts. The chain recombines TRBV20-1 with TRBJ1-5, with 7 bases that match TRBD1. The CDR3 runs 15 residues. Trimming removed 3 bases from V and 7 bases from J; junction bases left unmatched: 12. Germline V gene lookup returns CDR1 DFQATT and CDR2 SNEGSKA (reference sequence). The CDR3 protein is CSASEATGRQQPQHF. In DNA form, the CDR3 reads TGCAGTGCTAGTGAGGCGACAGGGAGGCAGCAGCCCCAGCATTTT.

This clonotype was seen repeatedly, ten times or more. V is TRBV12-3 or TRBV12-4 and J is TRBJ1-4, with D uncertain. The length of the CDR3 is 11 residues. Trimming pared 4 bases from V and 6 bases from J, leaving 3 bases between. As DNA, the CDR3 is TGTGCCAGCAGTTCAGATGAAAAACTGTTTTTT. Translating it yields CASSSDEKLFF.

There are a few counts of this clonotype. The chain has TRBV7-9 and TRBJ2-7, with D perhaps TRBD2 (6 bases). The V gene's germline CDR1 is SEHNR and CDR2 FQNEAQ (reference sequence). The CDR3 is made up of 15 amino acids. Trimming left V 2 bases short and J 0 bases short, with 11 bases between. In nucleotides, the CDR3 is TGTGCCAGCAGCTTAAATCTGGGACTCTCCTACGAGCAGTACTTC. Its protein is CASSLNLGLSYEQYF. Variable domain in full (rest from reference TRBV7-9 and TRBJ2-7): DTGVSQNPRHKITKRGQNVTFRCDPISEHNRLYWYRQTLGQGPEFLTYFQNEAQLEKSRLLSDRFSAERPKGSFSTLEIQRTEQGDSAMYLCASSLNLGLSYEQYFGPGTRLTVT.

The chain employs TRBV7-2 and TRBJ2-7, with TRBD2 matching 8 bases. V lost 4 bases and J lost 6; bases outside the gene matches: 8. The CDR3 spans 14 residues. Per the germline V gene, CDR1 is SGHTA and CDR2 is FQGNSA. The CDR3 region has the DNA TGTGCCAGCAGCTCGGGGGGGGCTAGTCGCGAGCAGTACTTC. This gives the protein CASSSGGASREQYF. The full variable domain, in which reference TRBV7-2 and TRBJ2-7 provide the parts outside the CDR3, is GAGVSQSPSNKVTEKGKDVELRCDPISGHTALYWYRQSLGQGLEFLIYFQGNSAPDKSGLPSDRFSAERTGGSVSTLTIQRTQQEDSAVYLCASSSGGASREQYFGPGTRLTVT.

This clonotype was seen more than once but under ten times. The rearrangement uses TRBV5-1 and TRBJ1-5; D possibly corresponds to TRBD1 (5 bases). There are 15 residues in the CDR3. From germline, CDR1 is SGHRS and CDR2 YFSETQ. The V and J ends lost 0 bases and 5 bases respectively, with 12 bases between them. The CDR3, as DNA: TGCGCCAGCAGCTTGGGAGGGGAGGGATATCAGCCCCAGCATTTT. This sequence encodes CASSLGGEGYQPQHF.

This clonotype has just a few counts. This chain uses TRBV28 with TRBJ2-7; 10 bases agree with TRBD2. The CDR3 consists of 19 residues. Germline assignment: CDR1 MDHEN and CDR2 SYDVKM. V lost 4 bases, J lost 1 base, and 16 bases stayed unmatched. The CDR3 loop is CASSSASGSPLPLSYEQYF. The CDR3 DNA reads as TGTGCCAGCAGTTCCGCTAGCGGGAGCCCCTTGCCCCTATCCTACGAGCAGTACTTC.

The chain links TRBV7-9 to TRBJ2-7, with 9 bases aligning to TRBD2. The ends lost 10 bases at V and 2 bases at J; junction bases unmatched: 18. The CDR3 totals 17 residues. Germline assignment: CDR1 SEHNR and CDR2 FQNEAQ (reference sequence). CDR3 in DNA: TGTGCCACCATGTCGGCTAGCGGGACCCCTGGGGCCTACGAGCAGTACTTC. Translation gives CATMSASGTPGAYEQYF.

This chain uses TRBV20-1 with TRBJ1-1; TRBD1 aligns across 9 bases. The germline V gene has CDR1 DFQATT and CDR2 SNEGSKA (reference sequence). The CDR3 totals 16 residues. Germline trimming cut 0 bases from V and 7 bases from J; bases unmatched to any gene: 12. CDR3 protein: CSARDSTLGQGREAFF. DNA for the CDR3: TGCAGTGCTAGAGATTCGACACTGGGACAGGGACGTGAAGCTTTCTTT.

This clonotype was counted between two and nine times. The V gene is TRBV28, the J gene TRBJ2-7, with D possibly being TRBD1 (5 bases). Trimming took 2 bases from V and 3 from J, leaving 8 bases between them. Germline CDR1 reads MDHEN; CDR2 reads SYDVKM. The CDR3 is 13 residues long. CDR3 in DNA: TGTGCCAGCAGTTTAAGACAGATCTACGAGCAGTACTTC. It translates to CASSLRQIYEQYF.

V gene TRBV7-2 combines with J gene TRBJ2-5; 8 nucleotides align to TRBD2. In germline, CDR1 is SGHTA, CDR2 FQGNSA. Trimming took 5 bases from V and 5 from J; bases not matched to a gene: 7. The CDR3 is 14 residues long. The CDR3 protein is CASSVRLAIETQYF. CDR3 coding DNA: TGTGCCAGCAGCGTAAGACTAGCGATCGAGACCCAGTACTTC. The full variable domain, in which reference TRBV7-2 and TRBJ2-5 provide the parts outside the CDR3, is GAGVSQSPSNKVTEKGKDVELRCDPISGHTALYWYRQSLGQGLEFLIYFQGNSAPDKSGLPSDRFSAERTGGSVSTLTIQRTQQEDSAVYLCASSVRLAIETQYFGPGTRLLVL.

The chain is built from TRBV5-1 and TRBJ2-2; 13 bases line up with TRBD2. V dropped 4 bases and J dropped 3; count of bases not matched to a gene: 9. The CDR3 runs to 18 residues. Germline V gene lookup returns CDR1 SGHRS and CDR2 YFSETQ. DNA of the CDR3: TGCGCCAGCAGCCGGGGGGGACTAGCGGGAACGGACACCGGGGAGCTGTTTTTT. Residues: CASSRGGLAGTDTGELFF.